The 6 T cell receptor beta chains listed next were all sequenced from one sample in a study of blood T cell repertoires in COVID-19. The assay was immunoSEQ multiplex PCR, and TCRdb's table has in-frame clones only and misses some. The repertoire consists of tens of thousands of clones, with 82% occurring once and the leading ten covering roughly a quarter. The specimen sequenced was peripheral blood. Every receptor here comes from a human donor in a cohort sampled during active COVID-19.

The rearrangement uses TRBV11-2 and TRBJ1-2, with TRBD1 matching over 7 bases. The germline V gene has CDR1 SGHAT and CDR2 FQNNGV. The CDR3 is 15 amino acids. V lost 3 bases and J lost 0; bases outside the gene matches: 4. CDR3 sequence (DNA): TGTGCCAGCAGCTTCACAGGGGCCCCTAACTATGGCTACACCTTC. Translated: CASSFTGAPNYGYTF.

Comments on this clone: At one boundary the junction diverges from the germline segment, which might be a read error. For the CDR3, the DNA is TGCGCCAGCAGCCAAGTCTACAGGGGGGATCAGTCCCAGCATTTT. This codes for CASSQVYRGDQSQHF. The chain is built from TRBV4-1 and TRBJ1-5; TRBD1 agrees at 8 bases. Looked up from germline, CDR1 is MGHRA and CDR2 is YSYEKL. This CDR3 region has 15 residues.

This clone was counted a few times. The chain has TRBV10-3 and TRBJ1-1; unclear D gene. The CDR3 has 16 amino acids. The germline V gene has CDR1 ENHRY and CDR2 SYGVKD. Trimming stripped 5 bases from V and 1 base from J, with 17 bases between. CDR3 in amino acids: CAISPRTGLRNTEAFF. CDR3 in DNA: TGTGCCATCAGTCCCCGGACTGGGCTGAGGAACACTGAAGCTTTCTTT.

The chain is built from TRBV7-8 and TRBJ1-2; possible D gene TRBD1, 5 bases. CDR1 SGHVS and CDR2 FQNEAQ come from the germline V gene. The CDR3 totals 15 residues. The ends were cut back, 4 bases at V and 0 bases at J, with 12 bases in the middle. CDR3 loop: CASSSSQGSNYGYTF. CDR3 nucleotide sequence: TGTGCCAGCAGCTCCTCCCAGGGTTCTAACTATGGCTACACCTTC.

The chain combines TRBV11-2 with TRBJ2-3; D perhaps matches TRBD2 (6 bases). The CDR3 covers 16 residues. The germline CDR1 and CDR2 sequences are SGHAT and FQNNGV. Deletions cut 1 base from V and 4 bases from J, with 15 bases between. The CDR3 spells CASSLAAGSRADTQYF. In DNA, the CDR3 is TGTGCCAGCAGCTTAGCGGCGGGATCTCGTGCAGATACGCAGTATTTT.

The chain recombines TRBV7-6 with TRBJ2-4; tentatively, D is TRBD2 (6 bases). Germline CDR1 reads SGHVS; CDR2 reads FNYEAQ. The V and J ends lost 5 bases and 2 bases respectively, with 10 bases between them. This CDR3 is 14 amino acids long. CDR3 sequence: CASSLGGSKNIQYF. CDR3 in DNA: TGTGCCAGCAGCCTGGGGGGTTCCAAAAACATTCAGTACTTC.